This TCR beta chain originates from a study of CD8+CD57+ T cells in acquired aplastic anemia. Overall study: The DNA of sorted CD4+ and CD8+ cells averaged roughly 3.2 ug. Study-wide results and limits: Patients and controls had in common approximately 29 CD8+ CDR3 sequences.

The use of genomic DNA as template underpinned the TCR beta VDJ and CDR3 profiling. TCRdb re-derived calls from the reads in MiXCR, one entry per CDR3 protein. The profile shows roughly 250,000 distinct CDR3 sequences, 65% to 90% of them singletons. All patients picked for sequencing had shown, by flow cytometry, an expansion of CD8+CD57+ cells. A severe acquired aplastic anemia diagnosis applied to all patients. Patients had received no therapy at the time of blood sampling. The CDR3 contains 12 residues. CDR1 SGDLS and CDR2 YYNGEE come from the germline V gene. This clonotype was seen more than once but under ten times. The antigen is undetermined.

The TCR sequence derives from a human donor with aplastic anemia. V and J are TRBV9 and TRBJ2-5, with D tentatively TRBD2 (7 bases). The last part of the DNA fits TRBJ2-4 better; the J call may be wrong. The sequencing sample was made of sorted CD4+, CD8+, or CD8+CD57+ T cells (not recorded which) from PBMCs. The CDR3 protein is CASRGAGDIQYF. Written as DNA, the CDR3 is TGTGCCAGCCGGGGGGCTGGGGACATTCAGTACTTC.